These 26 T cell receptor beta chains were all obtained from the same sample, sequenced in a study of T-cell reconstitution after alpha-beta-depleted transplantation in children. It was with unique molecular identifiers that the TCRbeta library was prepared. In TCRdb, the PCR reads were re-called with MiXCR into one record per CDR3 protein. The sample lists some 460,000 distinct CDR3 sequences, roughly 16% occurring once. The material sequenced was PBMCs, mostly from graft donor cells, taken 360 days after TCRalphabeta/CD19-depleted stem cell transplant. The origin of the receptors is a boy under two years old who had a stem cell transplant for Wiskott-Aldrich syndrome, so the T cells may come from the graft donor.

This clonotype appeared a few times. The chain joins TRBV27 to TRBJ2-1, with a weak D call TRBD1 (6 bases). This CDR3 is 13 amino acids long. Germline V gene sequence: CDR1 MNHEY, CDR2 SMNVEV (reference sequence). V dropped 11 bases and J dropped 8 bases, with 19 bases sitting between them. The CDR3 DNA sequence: TGTGCCGGACCTCCAGGGGCACGTGATGAGCAGTTCTTC. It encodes CAGPPGARDEQFF.

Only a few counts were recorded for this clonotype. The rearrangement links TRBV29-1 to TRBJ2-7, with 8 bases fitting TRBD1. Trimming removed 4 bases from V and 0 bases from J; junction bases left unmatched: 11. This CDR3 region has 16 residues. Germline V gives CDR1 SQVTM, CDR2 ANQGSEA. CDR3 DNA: TGCAGCGTTGGTTGGGCAAGACAGGGGTTCTCCTACGAGCAGTACTTC. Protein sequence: CSVGWARQGFSYEQYF.

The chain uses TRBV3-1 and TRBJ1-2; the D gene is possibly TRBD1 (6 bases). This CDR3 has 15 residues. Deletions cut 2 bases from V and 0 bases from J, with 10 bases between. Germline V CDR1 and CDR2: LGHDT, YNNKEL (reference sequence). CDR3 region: CASSQRGQTNYGYTF. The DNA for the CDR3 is TGTGCCAGCAGCCAACGAGGACAGACTAACTATGGCTACACCTTC.

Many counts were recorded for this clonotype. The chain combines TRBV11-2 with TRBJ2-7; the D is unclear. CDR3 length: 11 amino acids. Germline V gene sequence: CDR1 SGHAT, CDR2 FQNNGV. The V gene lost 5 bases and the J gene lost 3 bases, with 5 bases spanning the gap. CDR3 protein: CASSVGYEQYF. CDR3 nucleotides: TGTGCCAGCAGCGTGGGCTACGAGCAGTACTTC. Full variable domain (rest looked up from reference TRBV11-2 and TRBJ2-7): EAGVAQSPRYKIIEKRQSVAFWCNPISGHATLYWYQQILGQGPKLLIQFQNNGVVDDSQLPKDRFSAERLKGVDSTLKIQPAKLEDSAVYLCASSVGYEQYFGPGTRLTVT.

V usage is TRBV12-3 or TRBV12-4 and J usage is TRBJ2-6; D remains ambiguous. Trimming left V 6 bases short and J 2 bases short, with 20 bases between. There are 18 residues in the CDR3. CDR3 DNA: TGTGCCAGCAGCACCGAGGTCTGGACCCCTACTGGGGCCAACGTCCTGACTTTC. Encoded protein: CASSTEVWTPTGANVLTF.

As DNA, the CDR3 is TGTGCCAGCAAGGGGTGGGGGCTAGAGACCCAGTACTTC. Residues: CASKGWGLETQYF. The chain combines TRBV21-1 with TRBJ2-5; TRBD1, the table's D call, lacks a check against the DNA. TRBV21-1 is a pseudogene segment. There are 13 residues in the CDR3.

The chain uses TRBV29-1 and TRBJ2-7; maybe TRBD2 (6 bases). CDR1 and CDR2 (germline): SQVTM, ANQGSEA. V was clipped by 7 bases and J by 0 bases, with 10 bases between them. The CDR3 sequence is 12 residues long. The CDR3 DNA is TGCAGCGCCGTTAGCGGCTCCTACGAGCAGTACTTC. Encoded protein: CSAVSGSYEQYF.

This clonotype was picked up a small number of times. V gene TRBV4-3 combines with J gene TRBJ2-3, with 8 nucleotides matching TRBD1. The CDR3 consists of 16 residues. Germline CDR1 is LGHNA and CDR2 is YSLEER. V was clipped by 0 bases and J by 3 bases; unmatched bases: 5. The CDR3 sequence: CASSQDQGARTDTQYF. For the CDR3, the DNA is TGCGCCAGCAGCCAAGACCAGGGGGCGAGGACAGATACGCAGTATTTT.

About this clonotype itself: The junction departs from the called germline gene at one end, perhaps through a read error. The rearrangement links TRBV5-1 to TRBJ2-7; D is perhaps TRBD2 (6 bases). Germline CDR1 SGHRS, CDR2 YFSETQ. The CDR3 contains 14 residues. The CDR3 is CASSSLRENDEQYF. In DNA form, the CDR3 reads TGCGCCAGCAGCTCCCTCCGGGAGAACGACGAACAGTACTTC.

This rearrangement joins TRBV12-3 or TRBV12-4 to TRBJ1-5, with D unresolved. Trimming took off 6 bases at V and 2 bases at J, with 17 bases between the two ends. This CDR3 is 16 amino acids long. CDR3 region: CASSRGSGGGNQPQHF. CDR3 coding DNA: TGTGCCAGCAGCCGCGGGAGCGGCGGGGGCAATCAGCCCCAGCATTTT.

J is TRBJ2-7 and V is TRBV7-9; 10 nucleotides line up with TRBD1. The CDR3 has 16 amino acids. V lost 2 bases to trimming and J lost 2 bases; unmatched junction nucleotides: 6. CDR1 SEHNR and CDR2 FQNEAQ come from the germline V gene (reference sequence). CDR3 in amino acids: CASSLLGQGPTYEQYF. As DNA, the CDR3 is TGTGCCAGCAGCTTACTGGGACAGGGGCCAACCTACGAGCAGTACTTC. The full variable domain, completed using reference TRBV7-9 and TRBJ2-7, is DTGVSQNPRHKITKRGQNVTFRCDPISEHNRLYWYRQTLGQGPEFLTYFQNEAQLEKSRLLSDRFSAERPKGSFSTLEIQRTEQGDSAMYLCASSLLGQGPTYEQYFGPGTRLTVT.

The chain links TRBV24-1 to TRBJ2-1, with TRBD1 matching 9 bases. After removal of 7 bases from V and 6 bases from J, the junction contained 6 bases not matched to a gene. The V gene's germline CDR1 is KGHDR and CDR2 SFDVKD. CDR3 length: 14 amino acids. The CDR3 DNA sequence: TGTGCCACCAGGGGGACAGGGAGAGGCAATGAGCAGTTCTTC. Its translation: CATRGTGRGNEQFF.

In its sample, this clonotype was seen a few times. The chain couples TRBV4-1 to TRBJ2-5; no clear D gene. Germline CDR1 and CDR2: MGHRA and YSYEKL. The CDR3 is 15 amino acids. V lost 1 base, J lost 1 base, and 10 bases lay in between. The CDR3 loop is CASSQVGLVQETQYF. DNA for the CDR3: TGCGCCAGCAGCCAAGTAGGCCTTGTCCAAGAGACCCAGTACTTC.

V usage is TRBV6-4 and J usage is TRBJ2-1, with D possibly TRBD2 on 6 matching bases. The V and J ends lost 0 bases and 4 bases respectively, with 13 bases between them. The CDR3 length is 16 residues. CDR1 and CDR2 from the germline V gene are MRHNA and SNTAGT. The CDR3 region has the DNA TGTGCCAGCAGTGACTCGGCGGGGAAGGGATACAATGAGCAGTTCTTC. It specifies CASSDSAGKGYNEQFF.

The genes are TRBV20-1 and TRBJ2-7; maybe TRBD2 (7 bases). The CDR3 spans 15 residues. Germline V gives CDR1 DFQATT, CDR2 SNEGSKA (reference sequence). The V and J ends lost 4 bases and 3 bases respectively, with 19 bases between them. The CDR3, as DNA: TGCAGTGCTATGGGGGGGCTAGGCGCGAACTACGAGCAGTACTTC. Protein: CSAMGGLGANYEQYF.

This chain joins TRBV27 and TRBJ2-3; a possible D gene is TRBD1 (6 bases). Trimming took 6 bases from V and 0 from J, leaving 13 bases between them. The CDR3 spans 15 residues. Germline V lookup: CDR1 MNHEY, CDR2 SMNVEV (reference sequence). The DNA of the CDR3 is TGTGCCAGCAGCCGGGACACCTTTAGCACAGATACGCAGTATTTT. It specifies CASSRDTFSTDTQYF.

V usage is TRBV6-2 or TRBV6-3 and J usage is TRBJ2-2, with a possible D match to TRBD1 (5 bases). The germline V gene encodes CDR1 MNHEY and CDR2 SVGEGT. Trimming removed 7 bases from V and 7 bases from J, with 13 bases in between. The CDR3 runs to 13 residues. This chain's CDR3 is CASKKLGVGELFF. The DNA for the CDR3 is TGTGCCAGCAAGAAGTTAGGGGTCGGGGAGCTGTTTTTT.

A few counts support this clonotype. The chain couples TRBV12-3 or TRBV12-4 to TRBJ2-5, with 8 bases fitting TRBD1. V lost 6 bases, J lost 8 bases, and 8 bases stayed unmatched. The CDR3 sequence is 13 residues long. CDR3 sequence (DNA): TGTGCCAGCAGCTACCGACAGGGGACAACCCAGTACTTC. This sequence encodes CASSYRQGTTQYF.

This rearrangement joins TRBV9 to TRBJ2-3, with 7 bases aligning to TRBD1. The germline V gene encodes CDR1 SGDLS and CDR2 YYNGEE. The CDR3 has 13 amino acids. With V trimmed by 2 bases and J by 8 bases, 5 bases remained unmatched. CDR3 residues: CASSVQGGFTQYF. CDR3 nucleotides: TGTGCCAGCAGCGTCCAAGGGGGCTTTACGCAGTATTTT.

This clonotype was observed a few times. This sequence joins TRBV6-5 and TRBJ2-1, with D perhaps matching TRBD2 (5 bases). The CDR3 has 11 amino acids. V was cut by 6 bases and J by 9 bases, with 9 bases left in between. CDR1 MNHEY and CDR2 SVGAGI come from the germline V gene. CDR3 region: CASRRSGEQFF. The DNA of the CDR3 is TGTGCCAGCAGAAGAAGCGGTGAGCAGTTCTTC.

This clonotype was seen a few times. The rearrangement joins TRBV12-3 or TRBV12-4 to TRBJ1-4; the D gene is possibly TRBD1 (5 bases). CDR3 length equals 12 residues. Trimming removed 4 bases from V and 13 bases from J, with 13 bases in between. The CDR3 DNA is TGTGCCAGCAGTTCCAGGGCAGGGCGACTGTTTTTT. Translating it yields CASSSRAGRLFF.

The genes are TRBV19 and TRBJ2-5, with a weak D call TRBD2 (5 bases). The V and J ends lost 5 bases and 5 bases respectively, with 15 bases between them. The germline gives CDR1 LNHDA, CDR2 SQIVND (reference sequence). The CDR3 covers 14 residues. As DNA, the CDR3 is TGTGCCAGTAGTCGTGCGGGTAACGTGGAGACCCAGTACTTC. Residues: CASSRAGNVETQYF.

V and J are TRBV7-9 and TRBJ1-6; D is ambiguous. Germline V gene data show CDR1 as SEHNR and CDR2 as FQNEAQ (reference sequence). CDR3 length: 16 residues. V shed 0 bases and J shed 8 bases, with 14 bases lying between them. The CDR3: CASSLAKGAGDSPLHF. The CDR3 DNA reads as TGTGCCAGCAGCTTAGCCAAAGGTGCTGGGGATTCACCCCTCCACTTT. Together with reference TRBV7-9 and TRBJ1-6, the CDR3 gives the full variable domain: DTGVSQNPRHKITKRGQNVTFRCDPISEHNRLYWYRQTLGQGPEFLTYFQNEAQLEKSRLLSDRFSAERPKGSFSTLEIQRTEQGDSAMYLCASSLAKGAGDSPLHFGNGTRLTVT.

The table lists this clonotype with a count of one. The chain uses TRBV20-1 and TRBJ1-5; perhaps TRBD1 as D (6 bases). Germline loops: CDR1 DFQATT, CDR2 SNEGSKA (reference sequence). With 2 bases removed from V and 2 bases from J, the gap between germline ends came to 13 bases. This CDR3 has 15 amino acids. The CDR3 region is CSARITGRRNQPQHF. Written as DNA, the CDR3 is TGCAGTGCTAGAATTACAGGGAGGCGCAATCAGCCCCAGCATTTT.

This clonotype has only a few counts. The CDR3 DNA reads as TGTGCCAGCAGCTTAGTAGGTCAGGGATCCTACTATGGCTACACCTTC. Its protein product is CASSLVGQGSYYGYTF. V usage is TRBV7-9 and J usage is TRBJ1-2; TRBD1 might be the D (5 bases). CDR3 length equals 16 residues. The ends were cut back, 1 base at V and 3 bases at J, with 15 bases in the middle. Germline V gene sequence: CDR1 SEHNR, CDR2 FQNEAQ (reference sequence).

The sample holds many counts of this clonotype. The CDR3 coding sequence is TGTGCCAGCAGTTTTACCGGGACAGGGAAGCAGTACTTC. Residues: CASSFTGTGKQYF. The chain joins TRBV12-3 or TRBV12-4 to TRBJ2-7; 9 bases are a match to TRBD1. This CDR3 region has 13 residues. V was clipped by 3 bases and J by 8 bases; unmatched bases: 5.